This paragraph reports one T cell receptor beta chain. Its antigen is unknown. J was trimmed by 2 bases and V by 3 bases; bases with no gene match: 8. Germline V lookup: CDR1 SGHRS, CDR2 YFSETQ. The CDR3 sequence is 16 residues long. Over several immunoSEQ plates, each subset's genomic DNA was distributed in even portions. Sequencing used immunoSEQ multiplex PCR; TCRdb keeps in-frame clones, though not all of them. The profile covers approximately 2.1 million clones, with about 92% appearing a single time and around 0.4% taken by the ten largest. This entry comes from a study of shared clonotypes between healthy human individuals. As for the study in general: There were three CD4 naive, three CD4 memory, two CD8 naive and one CD8 memory plates per donor. Study outcomes and limitations: Depth was large, yet rarefaction showed that sorted-subset sequencing was incomplete.

The study enrolled healthy HIV-negative adults without recent acute infections or vaccinations as donors. The chain couples TRBV5-1 to TRBJ2-7; TRBD2 matches at 10 bases. The sequence was collected from a man aged 18 to 29 in good health. Some clones in this sample may be carry-over from other donors' samples. What was sequenced was naive CD4+ T cells from PBMCs. Subset indicated: CD45RA+ positively selected. The CDR3 reads CASSSLAGGPPYEQYF. CDR3 DNA sequence: TGCGCCAGCAGCTCATTAGCGGGAGGTCCCCCCTACGAGCAGTACTTC.